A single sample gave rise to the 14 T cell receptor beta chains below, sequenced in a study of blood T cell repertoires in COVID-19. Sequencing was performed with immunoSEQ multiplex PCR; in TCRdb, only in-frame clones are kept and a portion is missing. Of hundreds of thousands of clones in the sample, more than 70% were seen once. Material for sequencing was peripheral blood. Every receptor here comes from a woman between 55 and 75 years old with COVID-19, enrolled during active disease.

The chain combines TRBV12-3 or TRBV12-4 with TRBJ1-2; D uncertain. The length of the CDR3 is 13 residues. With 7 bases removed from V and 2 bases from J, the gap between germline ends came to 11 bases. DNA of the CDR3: TGTGCCAGCACCTCCGTCCCCAACTATGGCTACACCTTC. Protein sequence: CASTSVPNYGYTF.

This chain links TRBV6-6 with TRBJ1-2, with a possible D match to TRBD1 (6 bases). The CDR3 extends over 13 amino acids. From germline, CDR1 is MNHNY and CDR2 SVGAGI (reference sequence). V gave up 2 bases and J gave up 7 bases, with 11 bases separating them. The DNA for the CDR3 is TGTGCCAGCAGTTACCCCGGGACACCTGGCTACACCTTC. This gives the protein CASSYPGTPGYTF.

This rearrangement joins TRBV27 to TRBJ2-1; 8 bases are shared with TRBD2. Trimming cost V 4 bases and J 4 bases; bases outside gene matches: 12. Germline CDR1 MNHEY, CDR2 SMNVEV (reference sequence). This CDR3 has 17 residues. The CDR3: CASSSTLRGGLYNEQFF. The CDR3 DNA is TGTGCCAGCAGTTCTACGCTCCGGGGGGGCCTATACAATGAGCAGTTCTTC.

This CDR3 reads CASSPSGRMQNEQFF. CDR3 coding DNA: TGTGCCAGCAGCCCTAGCGGGCGGATGCAGAATGAGCAGTTCTTC. The V gene is TRBV7-2, the J gene TRBJ2-1; 8 bases align to TRBD2. Germline lookup yields CDR1 SGHTA and CDR2 FQGNSA. This CDR3 has 15 amino acids. J was trimmed by 7 bases and V by 5 bases; bases with no gene match: 10.

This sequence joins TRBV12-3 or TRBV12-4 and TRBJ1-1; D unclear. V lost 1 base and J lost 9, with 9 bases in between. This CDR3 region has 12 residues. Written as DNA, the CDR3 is TGTGCCAGCAGTTTAGTTGAGGGCCAAGCTTTCTTT. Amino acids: CASSLVEGQAFF.

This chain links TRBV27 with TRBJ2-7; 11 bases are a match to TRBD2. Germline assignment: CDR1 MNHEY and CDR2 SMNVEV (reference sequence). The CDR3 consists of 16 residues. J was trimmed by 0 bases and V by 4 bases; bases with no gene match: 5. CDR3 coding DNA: TGTGCCAGCAGTTCTAACCTAGCGGGGGGCTCCTACGAGCAGTACTTC. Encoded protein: CASSSNLAGGSYEQYF.

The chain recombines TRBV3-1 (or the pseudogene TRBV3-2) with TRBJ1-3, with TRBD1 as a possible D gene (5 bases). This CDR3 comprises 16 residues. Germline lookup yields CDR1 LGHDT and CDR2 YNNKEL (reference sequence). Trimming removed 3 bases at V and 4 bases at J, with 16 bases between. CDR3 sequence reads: CASSHQPGGKGNTIYF. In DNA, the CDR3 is TGTGCCAGCAGCCACCAGCCCGGGGGGAAAGGAAACACCATATATTTT.

DNA for the CDR3: TGCGCCAGCAGCGCAGGGGTTGATGGCTACACCTTC. Protein sequence: CASSAGVDGYTF. The V call is TRBV5-1, the J call TRBJ1-2; tentative D call: TRBD1 (6 bases). V was shortened by 4 bases and J by 6 bases, with 10 bases between the two germline ends. Germline assignment: CDR1 SGHRS and CDR2 YFSETQ. This CDR3 has 12 residues.

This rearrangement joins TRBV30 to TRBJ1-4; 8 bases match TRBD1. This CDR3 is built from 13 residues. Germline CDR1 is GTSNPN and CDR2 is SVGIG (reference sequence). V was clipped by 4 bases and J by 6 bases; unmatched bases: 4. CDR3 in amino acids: CAWTGQGDEKLFF. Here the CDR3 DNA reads TGTGCCTGGACAGGACAGGGTGATGAAAAACTGTTTTTT.

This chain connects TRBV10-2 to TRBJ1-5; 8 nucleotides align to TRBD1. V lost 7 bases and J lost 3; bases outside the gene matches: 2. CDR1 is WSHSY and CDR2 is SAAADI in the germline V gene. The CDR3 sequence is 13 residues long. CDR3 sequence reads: CASKDRVNQPQHF. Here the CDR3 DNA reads TGCGCCAGCAAGGACAGGGTCAATCAGCCCCAGCATTTT.

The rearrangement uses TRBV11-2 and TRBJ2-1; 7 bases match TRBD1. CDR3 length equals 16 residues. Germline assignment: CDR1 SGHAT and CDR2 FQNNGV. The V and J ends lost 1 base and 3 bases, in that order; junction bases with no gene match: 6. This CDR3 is CASSLVGQHYYNEQFF. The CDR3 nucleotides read TGTGCCAGCAGCTTAGTGGGACAGCACTACTACAATGAGCAGTTCTTC.

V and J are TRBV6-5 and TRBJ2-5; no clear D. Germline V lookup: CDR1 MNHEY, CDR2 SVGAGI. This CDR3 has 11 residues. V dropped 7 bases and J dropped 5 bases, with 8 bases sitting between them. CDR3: CASILRETQYF. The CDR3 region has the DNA TGTGCCAGCATTTTACGGGAGACCCAGTACTTC.

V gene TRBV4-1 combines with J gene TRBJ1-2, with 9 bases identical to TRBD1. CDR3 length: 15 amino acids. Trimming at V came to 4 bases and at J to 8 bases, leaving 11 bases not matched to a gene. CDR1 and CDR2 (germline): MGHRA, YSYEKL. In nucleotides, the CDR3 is TGCGCCAGCAGCCGACCTGACAGGGGGGAAAAGGGCTACACCTTC. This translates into CASSRPDRGEKGYTF.

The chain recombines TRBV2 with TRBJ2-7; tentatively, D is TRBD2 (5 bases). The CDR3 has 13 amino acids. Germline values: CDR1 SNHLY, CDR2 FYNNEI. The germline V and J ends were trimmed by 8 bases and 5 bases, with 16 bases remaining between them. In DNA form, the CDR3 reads TGTGCCAGCTACGAACAGAGGCGGGACGAGCAGTACTTC. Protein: CASYEQRRDEQYF.